These T cell receptor beta chains were read from a single sample in a study of OX40 agonist ivuxolimab in advanced cancers. Sequencing was performed with immunoSEQ multiplex PCR; in TCRdb, only in-frame clones are kept and a portion is missing. The sample includes about two dozen clones. This material consisted of CD4+ or CD8+ T cells sorted from blood, taken in a trial of the OX40 agonist ivuxolimab. These receptors were taken from an adult with an advanced solid tumor such as melanoma, head and neck, liver or kidney cancer. Both conserved end residues are part of each CDR3. D genes are given only for firm matches.

D: NA
V: TRBV6-7
J: TRBJ2-6
CDR3: CASSAYERLQSRANVLTF
DNA: TGTGCCAGCAGTGCTTACGAGCGTTTACAAAGTCGGGCCAACGTCCTGACTTTC

D: NA
V: TRBV11-3
J: TRBJ2-6
CDR3: CASSAQPTQQSRANVLTF
DNA: TGTGCCAGCAGCGCTCAACCAACACAACAAAGTCGGGCCAACGTCCTGACTTTC

D: NA
V: TRBV1
J: TRBJ1-2
CDR3: CTSSRSLVRKTYGYTF
DNA: TGCACCAGCAGCCGGTCGCTTGTGCGAAAGACCTATGGCTACACCTTC

D: NA
V: TRBV7-3
J: TRBJ2-6
CDR3: CASSMPPLPTKSGQRPDF
DNA: TGTGCCAGCAGCATGCCGCCGTTACCCACAAAGTCGGGCCAACGTCCTGATTTC

D: NA
V: TRBV21-1
J: TRBJ1-3
CDR3: CASSVCSYNNARNTIYF
DNA: TGTGCCAGCAGCGTCTGTAGCTACAACAACGCACGAAACACCATATATTTT